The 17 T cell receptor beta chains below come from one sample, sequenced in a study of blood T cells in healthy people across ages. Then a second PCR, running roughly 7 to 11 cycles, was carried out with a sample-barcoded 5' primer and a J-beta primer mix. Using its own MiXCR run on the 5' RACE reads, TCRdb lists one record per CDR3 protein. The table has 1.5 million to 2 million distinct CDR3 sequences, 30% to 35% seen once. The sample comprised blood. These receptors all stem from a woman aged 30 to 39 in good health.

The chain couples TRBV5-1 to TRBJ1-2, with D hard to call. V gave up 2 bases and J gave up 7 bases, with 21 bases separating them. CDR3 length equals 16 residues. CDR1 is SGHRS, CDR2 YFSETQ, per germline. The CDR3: CASSFLYTSGYGGYTF. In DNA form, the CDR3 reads TGCGCCAGCAGCTTTCTTTACACCTCTGGCTATGGTGGCTACACCTTC.

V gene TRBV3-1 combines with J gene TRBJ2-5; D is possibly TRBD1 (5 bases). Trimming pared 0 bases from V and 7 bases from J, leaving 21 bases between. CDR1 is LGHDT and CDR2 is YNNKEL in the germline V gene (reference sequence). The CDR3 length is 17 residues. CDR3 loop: CASSQELEGALGATQYF. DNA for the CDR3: TGTGCCAGCAGCCAAGAACTGGAAGGGGCGCTCGGAGCGACCCAGTACTTC.

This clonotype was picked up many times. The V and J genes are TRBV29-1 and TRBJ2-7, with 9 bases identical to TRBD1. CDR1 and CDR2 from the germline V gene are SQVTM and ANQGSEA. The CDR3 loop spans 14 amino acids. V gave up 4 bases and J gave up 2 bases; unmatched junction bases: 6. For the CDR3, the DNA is TGCAGCGTTGGCGCCCGGACAGGGGCCTACGAGCAGTACTTC. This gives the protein CSVGARTGAYEQYF.

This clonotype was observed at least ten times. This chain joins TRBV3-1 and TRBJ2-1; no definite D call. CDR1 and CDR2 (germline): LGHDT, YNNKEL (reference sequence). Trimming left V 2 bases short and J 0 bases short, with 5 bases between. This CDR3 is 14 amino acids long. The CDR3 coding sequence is TGTGCCAGCAGCCAACACCCCTCCTACAATGAGCAGTTCTTC. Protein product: CASSQHPSYNEQFF.

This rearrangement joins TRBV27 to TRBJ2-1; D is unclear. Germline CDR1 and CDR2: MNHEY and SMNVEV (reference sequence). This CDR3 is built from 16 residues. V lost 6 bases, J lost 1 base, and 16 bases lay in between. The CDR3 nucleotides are TGTGCCAGCAGCACCATCCCTGTTATATCCTACAATGAGCAGTTCTTC. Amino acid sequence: CASSTIPVISYNEQFF.

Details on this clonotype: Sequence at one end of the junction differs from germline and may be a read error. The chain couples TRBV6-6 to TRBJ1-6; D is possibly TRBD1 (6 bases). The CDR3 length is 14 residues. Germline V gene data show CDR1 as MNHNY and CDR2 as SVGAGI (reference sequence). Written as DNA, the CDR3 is TGTGCCACAACATGGACAGAGTATAGTTCACCCCTCCACTTT. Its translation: CATTWTEYSSPLHF.

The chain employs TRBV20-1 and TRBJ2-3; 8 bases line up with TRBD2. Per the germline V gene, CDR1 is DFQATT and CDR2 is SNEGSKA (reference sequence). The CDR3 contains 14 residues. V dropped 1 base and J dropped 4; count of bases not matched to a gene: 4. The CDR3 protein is CSARGATSADTQYF. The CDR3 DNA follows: TGCAGTGCTAGAGGAGCGACTAGCGCAGATACGCAGTATTTT.

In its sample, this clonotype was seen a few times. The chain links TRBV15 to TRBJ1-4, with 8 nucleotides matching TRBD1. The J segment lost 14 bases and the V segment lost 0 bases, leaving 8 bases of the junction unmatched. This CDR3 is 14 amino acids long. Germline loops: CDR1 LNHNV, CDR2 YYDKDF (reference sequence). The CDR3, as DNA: TGTGCCACCAGCAGAGACGAACAGGGGGAAGGCCTGTTTTTT. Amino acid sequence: CATSRDEQGEGLFF.

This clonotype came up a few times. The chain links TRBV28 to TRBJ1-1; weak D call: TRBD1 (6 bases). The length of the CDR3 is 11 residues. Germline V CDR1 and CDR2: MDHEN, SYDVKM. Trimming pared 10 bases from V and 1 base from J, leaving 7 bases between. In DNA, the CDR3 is TGTGCCATACAGGGGAACACTGAAGCTTTCTTT. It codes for CAIQGNTEAFF.

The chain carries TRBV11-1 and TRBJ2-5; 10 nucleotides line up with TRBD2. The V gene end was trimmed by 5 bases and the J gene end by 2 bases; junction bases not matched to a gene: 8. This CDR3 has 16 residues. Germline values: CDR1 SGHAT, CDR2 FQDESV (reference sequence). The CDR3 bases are TGTGCCAGCAGCATCAGTAGCGGGGGGTTTCAAGAGACCCAGTACTTC. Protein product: CASSISSGGFQETQYF.

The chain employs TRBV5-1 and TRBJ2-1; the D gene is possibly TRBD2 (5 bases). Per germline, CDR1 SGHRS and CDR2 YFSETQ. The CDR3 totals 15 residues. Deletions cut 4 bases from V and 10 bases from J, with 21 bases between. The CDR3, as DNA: TGCGCCAGCAGCCCGATCGGGGATAGCTCGAGGGAGCAGTTCTTC. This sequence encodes CASSPIGDSSREQFF.

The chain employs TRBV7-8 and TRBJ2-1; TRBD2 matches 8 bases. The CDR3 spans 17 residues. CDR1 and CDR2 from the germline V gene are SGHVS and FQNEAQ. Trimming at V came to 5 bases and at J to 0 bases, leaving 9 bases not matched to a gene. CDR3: CASSPFLGGGSYNEQFF. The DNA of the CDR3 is TGTGCCAGCAGCCCATTCCTCGGGGGGGGCTCCTACAATGAGCAGTTCTTC.

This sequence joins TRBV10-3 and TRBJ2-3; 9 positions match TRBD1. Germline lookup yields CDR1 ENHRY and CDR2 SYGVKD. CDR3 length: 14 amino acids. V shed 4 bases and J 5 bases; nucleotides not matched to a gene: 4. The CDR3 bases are TGTGCCATCAGTGTACAGGGGGCAGAAGATACGCAGTATTTT. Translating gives CAISVQGAEDTQYF.

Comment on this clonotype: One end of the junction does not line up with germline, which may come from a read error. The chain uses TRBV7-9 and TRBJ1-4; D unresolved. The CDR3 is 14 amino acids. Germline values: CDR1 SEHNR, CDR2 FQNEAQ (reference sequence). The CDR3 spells CASSLDMGKAKLFF. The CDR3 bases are TGTGCCAGCAGTTTAGACATGGGTAAAGCAAAACTGTTTTTT.

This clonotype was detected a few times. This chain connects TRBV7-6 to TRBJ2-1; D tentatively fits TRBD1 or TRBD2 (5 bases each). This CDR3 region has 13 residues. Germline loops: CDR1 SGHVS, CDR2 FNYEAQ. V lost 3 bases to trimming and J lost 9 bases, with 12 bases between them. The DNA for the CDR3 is TGTGCCAGCAGCTTGTCCGGGGCGGGTGAGCAGTTCTTC. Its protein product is CASSLSGAGEQFF.

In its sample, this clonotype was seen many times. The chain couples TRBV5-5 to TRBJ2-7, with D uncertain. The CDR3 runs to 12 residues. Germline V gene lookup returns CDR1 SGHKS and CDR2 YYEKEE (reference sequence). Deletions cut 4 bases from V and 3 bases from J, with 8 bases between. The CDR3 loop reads CASSHPSYEQYF. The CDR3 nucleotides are TGTGCCAGCAGCCACCCCAGCTACGAGCAGTACTTC.

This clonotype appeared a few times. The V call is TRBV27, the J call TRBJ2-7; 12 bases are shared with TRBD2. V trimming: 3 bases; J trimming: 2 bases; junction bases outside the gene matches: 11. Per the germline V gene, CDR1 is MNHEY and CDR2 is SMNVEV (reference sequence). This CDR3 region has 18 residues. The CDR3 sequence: CASSFLPTSGRSPYEQYF. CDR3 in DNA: TGTGCCAGCAGTTTCCTCCCAACTAGCGGGAGGTCCCCCTACGAGCAGTACTTC.